The present T cell receptor beta chain was sequenced within a study of spatial heterogeneity in lung cancer. Study in general: In tumor regions TCR transcript counts correlated strongly with a matched bulk RNA-seq T cell module score. General observations from the study: One measure, the expanded intratumoral alpha and beta TCR count, tracked tumor mutation counts. Ubiquitous and regional expanded TCR counts tracked ubiquitous and regional nonsynonymous mutations, respectively.

Time point of the sample: sample taken at primary tumor resection. The sequenced material consisted of unsorted whole RNA from tumor, nontumor lung or frozen PBMC. TCRdb reprocessed the 5' RACE reads via MiXCR and lists one record per CDR3 protein. The repertoire consists of some 10,000 distinct CDR3 sequences, with 6% to 6.5% occurring once and the leading ten covering less than 8.5%. The table lists this clonotype with many counts. What it recognizes is unknown. The V end lost 5 bases, the J end lost 2 bases, and 10 bases lay between the germline ends. Germline lookup yields CDR1 SGHTA and CDR2 FQGTGA. The CDR3 consists of 13 residues.

This material consisted of lung tumor tissue, taken at surgery. The clonotype comes from a female donor with early-stage non-small cell lung cancer. The chain employs TRBV7-3 and TRBJ2-7, with D perhaps matching TRBD2 (6 bases). This chain's CDR3 is CASSKGLTYEQYF. In nucleotides, the CDR3 is TGTGCCAGCAGCAAGGGACTCACCTACGAGCAGTACTTC.